Listed below are T cell receptor beta chains from one sample, sequenced in a study of radiation and T cells in renal cell carcinoma. The data were produced by immunoSEQ multiplex PCR, yet TCRdb's version contains in-frame clones alone and is incomplete. The table shows approximately 23,000 clones, with approximately 81% occurring only once. The specimen comprised blood, sampled from a patient whose treatment included radiotherapy and nephrectomy. These receptors all stem from a man in his sixties with renal cell carcinoma. Each CDR3 is given with its conserved first and last residue. The order of the fields is CDR3 protein, CDR3 DNA, D gene, V gene, J gene, clone size. The D gene is left open where the match is weak. A clone size is listed for some rows: how often the clone was seen (once, few, many), or a class if it is expanded.

CDR3: CAISRGPANTGELFF
DNA: TGTGCCATCAGTAGGGGTCCCGCGAACACCGGGGAGCTGTTTTTT
D: NA
V: TRBV10-3
J: TRBJ2-2
size: NA

CDR3: CASSQVQGWRGFEGYTF
DNA: TGCGCCAGCAGCCAAGTTCAGGGTTGGAGGGGGTTCGAGGGCTACACCTTC
D: NA
V: TRBV4-3
J: TRBJ1-2
size: NA

CDR3: CASSWALTQYF
DNA: TGTGCCAGCAGCTGGGCTTTGACCCAGTACTTC
D: NA
V: TRBV5-8
J: TRBJ2-5
size: NA

CDR3: CASMAGPYLYF
DNA: TGTGCCAGCATGGCCGGCCCTTACCTGTACTTC
D: NA
V: TRBV2
J: TRBJ2-4
size: NA

CDR3: CASSQDGLHEQFF
DNA: TGTGCCAGCAGCCAAGATGGCCTTCATGAGCAGTTCTTC
D: NA
V: TRBV14
J: TRBJ2-1
size: many

CDR3: CAWRAGLAQSSSSYNEQFF
DNA: TGTGCCTGGAGGGCCGGACTAGCCCAATCTTCGAGCTCCTACAATGAGCAGTTCTTC
D: TRBD2
V: TRBV30
J: TRBJ2-1
size: NA

CDR3: CASSSGTSASYEQYF
DNA: TGTGCCAGCAGCTCCGGGACTAGCGCCTCCTACGAGCAGTACTTC
D: TRBD2
V: TRBV7-2
J: TRBJ2-7
size: NA

CDR3: CASSGDRGSNQPQHF
DNA: TGTGCCAGCAGTGGGGACAGGGGAAGCAATCAGCCCCAGCATTTT
D: TRBD1
V: TRBV25-1
J: TRBJ1-5
size: NA

CDR3: CASRETGGVYEQYF
DNA: TGTGCCAGCAGGGAAACAGGGGGCGTCTACGAGCAGTACTTC
D: TRBD1
V: TRBV7-2
J: TRBJ2-7
size: once

CDR3: CASSLYQRGYNEQFF
DNA: TGTGCCAGCAGTTTGTACCAGCGGGGTTACAATGAGCAGTTCTTC
D: TRBD2
V: TRBV27
J: TRBJ2-1
size: NA

CDR3: CAWRSSGKTPYNEQFF
DNA: TGTGCCTGGAGATCTAGCGGGAAGACCCCCTACAATGAGCAGTTCTTC
D: TRBD2
V: TRBV30
J: TRBJ2-1
size: NA

CDR3: CASSLFASGNQPQHF
DNA: TGTGCCAGCAGCTTGTTTGCGTCGGGCAATCAGCCCCAGCATTTT
D: NA
V: TRBV5-5
J: TRBJ1-5
size: NA

CDR3: CASSFRGPWEAFF
DNA: TGTGCCAGCAGCTTCAGGGGGCCATGGGAAGCTTTCTTT
D: TRBD1
V: TRBV7-9
J: TRBJ1-1
size: NA

CDR3: CASSDPGRNSGNTIYF
DNA: TGTGCCAGCAGTGACCCTGGACGGAACTCTGGAAACACCATATATTTT
D: NA
V: TRBV25-1
J: TRBJ1-3
size: NA

CDR3: CASSPGQDTGELFF
DNA: TGTGCCAGCAGTCCGGGACAGGACACCGGGGAGCTGTTTTTT
D: TRBD1
V: TRBV7-2
J: TRBJ2-2
size: few

CDR3: CASSLVPYTDTQYF
DNA: TGTGCCAGCAGCTTGGTCCCCTACACAGATACGCAGTATTTT
D: NA
V: TRBV5-4
J: TRBJ2-3
size: NA

CDR3: CASSLDGRGAFF
DNA: TGTGCCAGCAGCTTGGATGGTCGAGGAGCTTTCTTT
D: NA
V: TRBV7-3
J: TRBJ1-1
size: NA

CDR3: CASSSLKKANTEAFF
DNA: TGTGCCAGCAGCTCGCTCAAAAAGGCGAACACTGAAGCTTTCTTT
D: NA
V: TRBV7-2
J: TRBJ1-1
size: once

CDR3: CASSLLEEAEKLFF
DNA: TGTGCCAGCAGCTTGTTGGAGGAGGCTGAAAAACTGTTTTTT
D: NA
V: TRBV5-6
J: TRBJ1-4
size: NA

CDR3: CASRRTSGFNYEQYF
DNA: TGTGCCAGCAGACGGACTAGCGGTTTTAACTACGAGCAGTACTTC
D: TRBD2
V: TRBV6-5
J: TRBJ2-7
size: NA

CDR3: CASSPRLGLGIQYF
DNA: TGTGCCAGCAGTCCCCGACTAGGTTTGGGCATTCAGTACTTC
D: NA
V: TRBV28
J: TRBJ2-4
size: NA

CDR3: CASSVDNEQFF
DNA: TGTGCCAGTTCAGTGGACAATGAGCAGTTCTTC
D: NA
V: TRBV2
J: TRBJ2-1
size: NA

CDR3: CASSVGDGEQFF
DNA: TGTGCCAGCAGCGTAGGCGACGGTGAGCAGTTCTTC
D: NA
V: TRBV9
J: TRBJ2-1
size: few

CDR3: CASSAQTGIYNEQFF
DNA: TGTGCCAGCAGCGCCCAGACAGGGATTTACAATGAGCAGTTCTTC
D: TRBD1
V: TRBV9
J: TRBJ2-1
size: NA

CDR3: CSVPGDTQYF
DNA: TGCAGCGTCCCCGGGGATACGCAGTATTTT
D: NA
V: TRBV29-1
J: TRBJ2-3
size: NA

CDR3: CASSLGGGMVGNTIYF
DNA: TGTGCCAGCAGCTTAGGGGGCGGGATGGTAGGAAACACCATATATTTT
D: NA
V: TRBV7-2
J: TRBJ1-3
size: NA

CDR3: CASRSTTGERGARYGYTF
DNA: TGTGCCAGCAGATCTACTACAGGGGAAAGGGGGGCCCGTTATGGCTACACCTTC
D: TRBD1
V: TRBV7-9
J: TRBJ1-2
size: NA

CDR3: CATTGTGPYEQYF
DNA: TGTGCCACTACCGGGACAGGCCCCTACGAGCAGTACTTC
D: TRBD1
V: TRBV19
J: TRBJ2-7
size: NA

CDR3: CASSLPLAGVGYEQFF
DNA: TGTGCCAGCAGCTTGCCACTAGCGGGAGTAGGCTATGAGCAGTTCTTC
D: TRBD2
V: TRBV5-4
J: TRBJ2-1
size: NA

CDR3: CASSFEYSNQPQHF
DNA: TGTGCCAGCAGCTTTGAGTATAGCAATCAGCCCCAGCATTTT
D: NA
V: TRBV7-2
J: TRBJ1-5
size: NA

CDR3: CASSPQGAYNSPLHF
DNA: TGCGCCAGCAGCCCCCAGGGGGCCTATAATTCACCCCTCCACTTT
D: TRBD1
V: TRBV5-1
J: TRBJ1-6
size: NA

CDR3: CASSLAGGSGNTIYF
DNA: TGTGCCAGCAGCTTAGCGGGCGGGTCTGGAAACACCATATATTTT
D: NA
V: TRBV7-2
J: TRBJ1-3
size: NA

CDR3: CASSRGLAGEPSGNNEQFF
DNA: TGTGCCAGCAGCAGGGGACTAGCGGGAGAGCCCTCGGGTAATAATGAGCAGTTCTTC
D: TRBD2
V: TRBV7-7
J: TRBJ2-1
size: once

CDR3: CASSYEGDGYTF
DNA: TGTGCCAGCAGTTACGAGGGGGACGGCTACACCTTC
D: NA
V: TRBV6-6
J: TRBJ1-2
size: few

CDR3: CAWKGGRTDTQYF
DNA: TGTGCCTGGAAAGGGGGGCGCACAGATACGCAGTATTTT
D: NA
V: TRBV30
J: TRBJ2-3
size: once

CDR3: CASSRTDNYEQYF
DNA: TGTGCCAGCAGTAGAACGGACAACTACGAGCAGTACTTC
D: NA
V: TRBV27
J: TRBJ2-7
size: NA

CDR3: CASSLDGSGEQFF
DNA: TGTGCCAGCAGTCTAGACGGGAGCGGTGAGCAGTTCTTC
D: NA
V: TRBV6-4
J: TRBJ2-1
size: NA